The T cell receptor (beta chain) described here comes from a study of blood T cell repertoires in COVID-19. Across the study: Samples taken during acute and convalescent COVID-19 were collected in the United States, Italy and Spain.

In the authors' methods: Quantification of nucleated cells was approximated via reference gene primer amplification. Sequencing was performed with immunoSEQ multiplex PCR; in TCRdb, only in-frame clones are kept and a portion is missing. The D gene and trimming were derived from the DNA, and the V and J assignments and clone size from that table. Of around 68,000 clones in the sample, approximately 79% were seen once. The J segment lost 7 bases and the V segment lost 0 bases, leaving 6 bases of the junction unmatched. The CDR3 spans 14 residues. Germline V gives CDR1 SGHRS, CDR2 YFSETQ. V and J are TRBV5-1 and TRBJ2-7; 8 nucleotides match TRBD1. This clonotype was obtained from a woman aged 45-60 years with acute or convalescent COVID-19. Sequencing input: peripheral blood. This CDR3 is CASSLASTGGEQYF. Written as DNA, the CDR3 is TGCGCCAGCAGCTTGGCCTCTACAGGGGGAGAGCAGTACTTC.